What follows is one T cell receptor (beta chain) and its context. This CDR3 contains 16 residues. CDR1 is SGHRS, CDR2 YFSETQ, per germline. V trimming: 0 bases; J trimming: 4 bases; junction bases outside the gene matches: 5. This specimen comes from a study of control samples from healthy donors and cancer patients. The method was immunoSEQ multiplex PCR; TCRdb's version includes in-frame clones alone and lacks a portion of them. The sample holds under 200,000 clones, approximately 96% seen once. Specimen: blood. The source is a woman in her thirties in good health. V usage is TRBV5-1 and J usage is TRBJ2-2; 8 bases agree with TRBD1. CDR3 bases: TGCGCCAGCAGCTTGGCCCCACAGGGGGGCACCGGGGAGCTGTTTTTT. Its protein product is CASSLAPQGGTGELFF.